This TCR beta chain emerged from a study of CD8 T cells in ankylosing spondylitis (dated by TCRdb to about 2017). Looking at the study overall: The study set out to find disease-linked TCR variants by profiling T cell receptor beta repertoires in ankylosing spondylitis patients and healthy donors. The whole study cohort included 108 healthy donors and roughly 24 ankylosing spondylitis patients. Peripheral blood samples were taken, and synovial fluid was additionally collected from ankylosing spondylitis patients.

This clonotype occurred many times. No antigen is known for it. It has no much larger one-base neighbor in the sample; base qualities were not kept. The junction shows trimming of 1 base on V and 7 bases on J, and the gene matches do not reach 7 bases of it. CDR1 and CDR2, per the germline V gene, are MGHDK and SYGVNS. The CDR3, cysteine through phenylalanine, is 16 amino acids long. The CDR3 DNA has 48 bases and is translated from base 1. Paper-wide results and their limitations: Significant enrichment of the disease-linked clones was reported in matched synovial fluid samples from ankylosing spondylitis patients. In peripheral blood, the disease-linked clones were found at relatively low frequencies and had a CD8+ phenotype. A TCR beta motif of several highly homologous amino acid variants appeared characteristic of blood from ankylosing spondylitis patients. Some motif variants had previously been reported in the synovial fluid and blood of reactive arthritis patients, which suggests shared mechanisms of disease initiation.

TCRdb records Illumina HiSeq 2500 as the sequencer. Quantitative 5'-RACE with molecular barcodes was used to prepare TCR beta libraries. On the study's bioinformatics: To identify disease-linked TCR variants, a new computational method was used, one built on a probabilistic model of VDJ rearrangement. TCRdb reanalyzed the raw reads on its own, using fastp at Q25 for trimming and MiXCR for clone calling, and kept in-frame beta chains. Each entry is one CDR3 protein sequence, shown with its most common DNA and genes. The V and J calls come from TCRdb's annotation, not from the publication. This sample holds 200,000 to 250,000 distinct CDR3 sequences; under 12% were observed only once. The ten largest account for roughly 2.5% of the sample.

Sample: blood, either unsorted or a sorted T cell fraction (not recorded which). The sequence is built from TRBV25-1 and TRBJ2-2; 9 bases in the junction line up with TRBD1. This receptor was taken from a male donor with ankylosing spondylitis or in good health (not recorded which). The CDR3 region has the sequence CASSELETGGIGELFF. The nucleotide sequence is TGTGCCAGCAGTGAATTGGAGACAGGGGGGATCGGGGAGCTGTTTTTT.